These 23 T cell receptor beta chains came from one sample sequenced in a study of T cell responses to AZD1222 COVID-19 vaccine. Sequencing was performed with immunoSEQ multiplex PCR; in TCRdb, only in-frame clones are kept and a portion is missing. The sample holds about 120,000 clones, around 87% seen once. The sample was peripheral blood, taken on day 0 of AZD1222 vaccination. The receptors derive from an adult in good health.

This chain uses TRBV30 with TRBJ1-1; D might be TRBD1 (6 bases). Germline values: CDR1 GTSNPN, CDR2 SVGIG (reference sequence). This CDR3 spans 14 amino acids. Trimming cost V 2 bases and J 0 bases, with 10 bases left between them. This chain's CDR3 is CAWSRGTVNTEAFF. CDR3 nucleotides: TGTGCCTGGAGTAGGGGGACGGTGAACACTGAAGCTTTCTTT. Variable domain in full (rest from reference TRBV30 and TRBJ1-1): SQTIHQWPATLVQPVGSPLSLECTVEGTSNPNLYWYRQAAGRGLQLLFYSVGIGQISSEVPQNLSASRPQDRQFILSSKKLLLSDSGFYLCAWSRGTVNTEAFFGQGTRLTVV.

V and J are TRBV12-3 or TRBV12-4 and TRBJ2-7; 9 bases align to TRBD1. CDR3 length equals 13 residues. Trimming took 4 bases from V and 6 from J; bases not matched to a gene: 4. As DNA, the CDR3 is TGTGCCAGCAGTTGGACAGGGGCGGGCGAGCAGTACTTC. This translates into CASSWTGAGEQYF.

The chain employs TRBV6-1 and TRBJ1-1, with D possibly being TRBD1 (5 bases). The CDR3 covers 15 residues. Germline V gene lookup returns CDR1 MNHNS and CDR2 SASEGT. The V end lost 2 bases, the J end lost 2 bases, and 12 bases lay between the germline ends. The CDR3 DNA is TGTGCCAGCAGTGAATACGGTGGGGGTAACACTGAAGCTTTCTTT. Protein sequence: CASSEYGGGNTEAFF.

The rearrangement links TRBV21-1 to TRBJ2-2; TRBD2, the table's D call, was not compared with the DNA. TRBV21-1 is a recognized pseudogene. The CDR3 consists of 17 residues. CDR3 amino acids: CASSKPLAGGPRGELFF. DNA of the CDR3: TGTGCCAGCAGCAAACCCCTAGCGGGGGGGCCGAGAGGGGAGCTGTTTTTT.

CDR3 DNA sequence: TGTGCCAGTAGACTCCGCGAAGGGGCAGATACGCAGTATTTT. Encoded protein: CASRLREGADTQYF. The V call is TRBV19, the J call TRBJ2-3; the D gene is possibly TRBD1 (5 bases). The V gene lost 6 bases and the J gene lost 4 bases, with 14 bases spanning the gap. The CDR3 runs 14 residues. CDR1 LNHDA and CDR2 SQIVND come from the germline V gene (reference sequence).

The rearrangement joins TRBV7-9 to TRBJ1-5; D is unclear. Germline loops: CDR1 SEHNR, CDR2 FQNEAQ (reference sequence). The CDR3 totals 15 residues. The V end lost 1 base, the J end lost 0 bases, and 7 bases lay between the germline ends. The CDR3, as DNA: TGTGCCAGCAGCTTAGGGCACATTAGCAATCAGCCCCAGCATTTT. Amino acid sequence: CASSLGHISNQPQHF.

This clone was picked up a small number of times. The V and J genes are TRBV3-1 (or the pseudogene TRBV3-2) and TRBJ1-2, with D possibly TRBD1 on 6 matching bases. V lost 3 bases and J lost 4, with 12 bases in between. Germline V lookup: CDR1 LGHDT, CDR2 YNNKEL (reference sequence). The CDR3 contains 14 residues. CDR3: CASSHIQGTYGYTF. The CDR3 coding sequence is TGTGCCAGCAGCCATATACAGGGTACCTATGGCTACACCTTC.

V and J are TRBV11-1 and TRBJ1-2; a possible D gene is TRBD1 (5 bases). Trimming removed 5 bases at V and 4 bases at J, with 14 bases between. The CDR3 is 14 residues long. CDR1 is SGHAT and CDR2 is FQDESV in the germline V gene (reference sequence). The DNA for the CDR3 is TGTGCCAGCAGCCGCGAGAGGGGTGGCTATGGCTACACCTTC. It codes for CASSRERGGYGYTF.

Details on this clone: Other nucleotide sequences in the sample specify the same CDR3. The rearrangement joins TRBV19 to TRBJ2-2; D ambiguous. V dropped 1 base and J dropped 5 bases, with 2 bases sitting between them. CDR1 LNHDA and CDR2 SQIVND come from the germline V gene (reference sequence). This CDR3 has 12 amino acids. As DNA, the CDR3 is TGTGCCAGTAGTATAGGGACCGGGGAGCTGTTTTTT. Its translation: CASSIGTGELFF.

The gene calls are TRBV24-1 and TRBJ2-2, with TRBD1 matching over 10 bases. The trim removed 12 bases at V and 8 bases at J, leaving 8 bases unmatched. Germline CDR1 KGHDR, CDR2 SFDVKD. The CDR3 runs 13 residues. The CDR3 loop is CAPGTGDPGELFF. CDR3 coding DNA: TGTGCCCCCGGGACAGGGGATCCGGGGGAGCTGTTTTTT.

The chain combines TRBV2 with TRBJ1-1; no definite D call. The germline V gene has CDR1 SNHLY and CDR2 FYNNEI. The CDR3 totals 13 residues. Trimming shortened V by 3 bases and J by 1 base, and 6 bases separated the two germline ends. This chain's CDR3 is CASSEDQNTEAFF. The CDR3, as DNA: TGTGCCAGCAGTGAGGATCAGAACACTGAAGCTTTCTTT.

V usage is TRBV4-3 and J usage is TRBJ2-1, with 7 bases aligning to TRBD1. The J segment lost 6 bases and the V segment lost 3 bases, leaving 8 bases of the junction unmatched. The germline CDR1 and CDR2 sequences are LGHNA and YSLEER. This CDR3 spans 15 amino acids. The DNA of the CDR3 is TGCGCCAGCAGCCACGCGACAGGGTTCCTCAATGAGCAGTTCTTC. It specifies CASSHATGFLNEQFF.

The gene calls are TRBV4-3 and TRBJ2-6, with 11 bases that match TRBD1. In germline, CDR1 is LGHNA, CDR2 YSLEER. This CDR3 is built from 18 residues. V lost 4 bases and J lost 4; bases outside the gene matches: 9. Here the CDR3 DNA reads TGCGCCAGCAGCCGCTTAGGGACAGGGGGGTCAGGGGCCAACGTCCTGACTTTC. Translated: CASSRLGTGGSGANVLTF.

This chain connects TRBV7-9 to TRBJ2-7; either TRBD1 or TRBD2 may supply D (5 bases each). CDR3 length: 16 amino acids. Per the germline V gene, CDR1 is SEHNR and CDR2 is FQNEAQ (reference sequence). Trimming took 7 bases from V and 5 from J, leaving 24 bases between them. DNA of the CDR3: TGTGCCAGCACCCCCCGGCAGGGACCTACCCCCGACGAGCAGTACTTC. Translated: CASTPRQGPTPDEQYF.

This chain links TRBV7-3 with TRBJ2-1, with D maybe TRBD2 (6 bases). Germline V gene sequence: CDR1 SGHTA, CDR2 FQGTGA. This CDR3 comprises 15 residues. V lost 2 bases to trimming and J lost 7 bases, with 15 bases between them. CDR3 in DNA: TGTGCCAGCAGCTTATGGGGGGAGTGGGTAAATGAGCAGTTCTTC. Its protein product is CASSLWGEWVNEQFF.

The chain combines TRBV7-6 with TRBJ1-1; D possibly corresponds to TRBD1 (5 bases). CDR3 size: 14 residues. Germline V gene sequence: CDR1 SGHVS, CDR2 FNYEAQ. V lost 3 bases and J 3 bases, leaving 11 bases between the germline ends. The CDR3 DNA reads TGTGCCAGCAGCTTTCTAGGGGAGGACACTGAAGCTTTCTTT. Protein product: CASSFLGEDTEAFF.

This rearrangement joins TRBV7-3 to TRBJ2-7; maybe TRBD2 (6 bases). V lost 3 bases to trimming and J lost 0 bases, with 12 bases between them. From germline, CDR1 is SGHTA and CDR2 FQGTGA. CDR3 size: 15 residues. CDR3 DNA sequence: TGTGCCAGCAGCTTTAGAGGAGGGAGCTCCTACGAGCAGTACTTC. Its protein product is CASSFRGGSSYEQYF.

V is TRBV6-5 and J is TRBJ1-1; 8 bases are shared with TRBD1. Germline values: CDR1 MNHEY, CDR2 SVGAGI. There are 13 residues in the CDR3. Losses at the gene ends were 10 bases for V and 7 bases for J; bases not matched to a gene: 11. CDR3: CAMRQGRGGEAFF. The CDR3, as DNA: TGTGCCATGCGACAGGGGCGAGGCGGTGAAGCTTTCTTT.

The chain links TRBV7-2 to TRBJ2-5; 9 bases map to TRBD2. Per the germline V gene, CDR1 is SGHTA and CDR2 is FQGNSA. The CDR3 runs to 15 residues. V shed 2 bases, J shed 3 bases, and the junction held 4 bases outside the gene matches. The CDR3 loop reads CASSLLPSGEETQYF. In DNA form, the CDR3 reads TGTGCCAGCAGCTTACTCCCTAGCGGGGAAGAGACCCAGTACTTC.

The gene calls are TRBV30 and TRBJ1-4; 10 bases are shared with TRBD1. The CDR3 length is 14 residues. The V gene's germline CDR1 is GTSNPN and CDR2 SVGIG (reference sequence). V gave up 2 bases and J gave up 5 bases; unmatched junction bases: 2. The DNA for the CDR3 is TGTGCCTGGAGTCAGGGACAGGGGAATGAAAAACTGTTTTTT. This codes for CAWSQGQGNEKLFF. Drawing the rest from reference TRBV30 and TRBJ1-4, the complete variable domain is SQTIHQWPATLVQPVGSPLSLECTVEGTSNPNLYWYRQAAGRGLQLLFYSVGIGQISSEVPQNLSASRPQDRQFILSSKKLLLSDSGFYLCAWSQGQGNEKLFFGSGTQLSVL.

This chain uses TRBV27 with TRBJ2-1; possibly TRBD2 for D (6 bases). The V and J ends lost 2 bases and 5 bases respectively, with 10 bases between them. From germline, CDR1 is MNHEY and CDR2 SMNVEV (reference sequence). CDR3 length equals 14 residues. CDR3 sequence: CASSLGGPDNEQFF. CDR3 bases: TGTGCCAGCAGTTTAGGAGGGCCCGACAATGAGCAGTTCTTC.

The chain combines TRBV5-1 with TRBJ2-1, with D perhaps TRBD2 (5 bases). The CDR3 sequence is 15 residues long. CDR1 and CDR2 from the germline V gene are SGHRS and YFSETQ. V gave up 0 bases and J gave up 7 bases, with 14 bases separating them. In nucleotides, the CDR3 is TGCGCCAGCAGCTTGGCCCCACTAGGTCAAAATGAGCAGTTCTTC. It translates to CASSLAPLGQNEQFF.

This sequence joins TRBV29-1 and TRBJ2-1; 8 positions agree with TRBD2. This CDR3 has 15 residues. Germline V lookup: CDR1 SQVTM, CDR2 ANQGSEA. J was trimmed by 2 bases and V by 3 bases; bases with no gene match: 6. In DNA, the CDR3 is TGCAGCGTTGAGGGCCGCGGGAGGACCTACAATGAGCAGTTCTTC. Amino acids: CSVEGRGRTYNEQFF.